The present T cell receptor (beta chain) was sequenced within a study of blood T cell repertoires in COVID-19. Worth noting for this clone: Other DNA sequences in this sample translate to the same CDR3.

The V end lost 0 bases, the J end lost 3 bases, and 6 bases lay between the germline ends. The CDR3 has 13 residues. Germline assignment: CDR1 SGHRS and CDR2 YFSETQ. The assay was immunoSEQ multiplex PCR, and TCRdb's table has in-frame clones only and misses some. The table includes approximately 280,000 clones, approximately 86% detected once. This chain links TRBV5-1 with TRBJ1-2; unclear D gene. The specimen was peripheral blood. This clonotype originated in a man aged 18 to 29 with active or convalescent COVID-19. The CDR3 sequence: CASSLGGDYGYTF. In DNA form, the CDR3 reads TGCGCCAGCAGCTTGGGAGGAGACTATGGCTACACCTTC.